The 14 T cell receptor beta chains listed next were all sequenced from one sample in a study of identical twins. In TCRdb, the 5' RACE reads were re-called with MiXCR into one record per CDR3 protein. Here the sample spans hundreds of thousands of distinct CDR3 sequences, roughly a quarter being singletons. A further study also used this sample, focusing on T cells expressing NK-cell markers.

Sequencing was done on a sample of CD4+ T cells sorted from blood. The receptors were sampled from a woman under 30 in good health.

The chain recombines TRBV12-3 or TRBV12-4 with TRBJ2-2; D unresolved. Between the trimmed V and J ends, which lost 1 base and 2 bases, there was a span of 8 bases. The CDR3 length is 15 residues. CDR3 DNA sequence: TGTGCCAGCAGTTTAGGGCTTATTAACACCGGGGAGCTGTTTTTT. Its protein product is CASSLGLINTGELFF.

This clonotype was recorded a few times. The chain carries TRBV7-9 and TRBJ2-3; weak D call: TRBD2 (5 bases). The germline V gene has CDR1 SEHNR and CDR2 FQNEAQ (reference sequence). The V gene lost 2 bases and the J gene lost 2 bases, with 11 bases spanning the gap. This CDR3 contains 15 residues. The CDR3 DNA reads TGTGCCAGCAGCTTATTGAACGGGAACACAGATACGCAGTATTTT. This gives the protein CASSLLNGNTDTQYF.

In its sample, this clonotype was seen a few times. This chain links TRBV11-2 with TRBJ1-1; no definite D call. The germline V gene encodes CDR1 SGHAT and CDR2 FQNNGV. This CDR3 is built from 16 residues. V was pared by 5 bases and J by 3 bases, with 19 bases between. The CDR3 DNA reads as TGTGCCAGCAGCCCGCGGAGGGTCACGACGGACACTGAAGCTTTCTTT. It specifies CASSPRRVTTDTEAFF.

This clonotype showed up many times. The gene calls are TRBV6-5 and TRBJ2-3, with 10 bases fitting TRBD2. The CDR3 has 16 amino acids. Germline values: CDR1 MNHEY, CDR2 SVGAGI. Trimming took 6 bases from V and 0 from J; bases not matched to a gene: 6. The CDR3 bases are TGTGCCAGCAGAAGACTAGCGGGCCTGAGCACAGATACGCAGTATTTT. Protein product: CASRRLAGLSTDTQYF.

The chain links TRBV15 to TRBJ2-5; D tentatively fits TRBD1 or TRBD2 (5 bases each). There are 13 residues in the CDR3. V lost 3 bases, J lost 3 bases, and 8 bases lay in between. CDR1 is LNHNV and CDR2 is YYDKDF in the germline V gene (reference sequence). In nucleotides, the CDR3 is TGTGCCACCAGCAGTAGAGGGGAAGAGACCCAGTACTTC. Its protein is CATSSRGEETQYF.

This clonotype was observed a few times. The V gene is TRBV20-1, the J gene TRBJ2-3, with 8 bases that match TRBD1. The V and J ends lost 6 bases and 0 bases, in that order; junction bases with no gene match: 5. CDR3 length: 14 residues. Per germline, CDR1 DFQATT and CDR2 SNEGSKA (reference sequence). CDR3 nucleotides: TGCAGTGCCCCGACAGGGGCCAGCACAGATACGCAGTATTTT. Its translation is CSAPTGASTDTQYF.

The chain couples TRBV5-1 to TRBJ1-1; the match to TRBD1 covers 8 bases. The CDR3 is 13 amino acids. The V gene end was trimmed by 3 bases and the J gene end by 6 bases; junction bases not matched to a gene: 4. CDR1 is SGHRS, CDR2 YFSETQ, per germline. CDR3 sequence (DNA): TGCGCCAGCAGCTGGGACAGGTCGGCTGAAGCTTTCTTT. This encodes CASSWDRSAEAFF.

V gene TRBV29-1 combines with J gene TRBJ2-7; D is perhaps TRBD1 (7 bases). CDR1 and CDR2 from the germline V gene are SQVTM and ANQGSEA. The CDR3 spans 15 residues. Trimming pared 4 bases from V and 6 bases from J, leaving 22 bases between. In DNA, the CDR3 is TGCAGCGTTGTCTATAGCGGAAGACAGGGTCCCGAGCAGTACTTC. Translation: CSVVYSGRQGPEQYF.

This rearrangement joins TRBV12-3 or TRBV12-4 to TRBJ1-5; 8 nucleotides align to TRBD1. The CDR3 spans 14 residues. The J segment lost 13 bases and the V segment lost 5 bases, leaving 13 bases of the junction unmatched. CDR3: CASSPGTGARTQHF. The CDR3 DNA reads TGTGCCAGCAGTCCAGGGACAGGCGCCAGGACGCAGCATTTT.

This clonotype has just a few counts. The chain couples TRBV25-1 to TRBJ2-1; D is uncertain. With 8 bases removed from V and 4 bases from J, the gap between germline ends came to 18 bases. Germline V gene lookup returns CDR1 MGHDK and CDR2 SYGVNS. The CDR3 spans 15 residues. The DNA of the CDR3 is TGTGCCAGCTGGGCCCCTAGTGAACCTTACAATGAGCAGTTCTTC. Translated, it gives CASWAPSEPYNEQFF.

Ten or more counts support this clonotype. The chain uses TRBV5-1 and TRBJ1-1; perhaps TRBD1 as D (5 bases). Trimming removed 4 bases from V and 6 bases from J, with 16 bases in between. CDR1 SGHRS and CDR2 YFSETQ come from the germline V gene. The CDR3 consists of 14 residues. The CDR3 spells CASSMGPGSAEAFF. In nucleotides, the CDR3 is TGCGCCAGCAGCATGGGGCCCGGGTCGGCTGAAGCTTTCTTT. The complete variable domain, with remaining parts taken from reference TRBV5-1 and TRBJ1-1, reads KAGVTQTPRYLIKTRGQQVTLSCSPISGHRSVSWYQQTPGQGLQFLFEYFSETQRNKGNFPGRFSGRQFSNSRSEMNVSTLELGDSALYLCASSMGPGSAEAFFGQGTRLTVV.

In DNA form, the CDR3 reads TGTGCCTGGACCGGCGCAGGGGGTGAGGCTTTCTTT. Its translation: CAWTGAGGEAFF. The V and J genes are TRBV30 and TRBJ1-1; 7 bases fit TRBD1. There are 12 residues in the CDR3. Germline V lookup: CDR1 GTSNPN, CDR2 SVGIG (reference sequence). V dropped 4 bases and J dropped 11; count of bases not matched to a gene: 10.

The rearrangement links TRBV20-1 to TRBJ1-1, with 7 nucleotides matching TRBD1. Germline V CDR1 and CDR2: DFQATT, SNEGSKA (reference sequence). V lost 5 bases, J lost 6 bases, and 9 bases stayed unmatched. This CDR3 is 13 amino acids long. The CDR3 DNA follows: TGCAGTGCTGGACAGACAGGGCGCTCTGAAGCTTTCTTT. The encoded protein is CSAGQTGRSEAFF.

The chain uses TRBV4-3 and TRBJ2-3; 11 positions agree with TRBD2. The CDR3 is 17 amino acids. Losses at the gene ends were 1 base for V and 5 bases for J; bases not matched to a gene: 8. Germline-derived CDR1 and CDR2 are LGHNA and YSLEER. CDR3: CASSQADSGRAGDTQYF. DNA of the CDR3: TGCGCCAGCAGCCAAGCGGATAGCGGGAGGGCCGGAGATACGCAGTATTTT.